The clone carrying this T cell receptor (beta chain) was counted only a few times. Antigen specificity is unknown. The CDR3 has 14 residues. V lost 2 bases, J lost 8 bases, and 12 bases lay in between. Germline CDR1 is MDHEN and CDR2 is SYDVKM. The entry originates in a study of cytomegalovirus exposure and HLA in healthy donors. Study conclusions and caveats: In vitro assays verified that a few CMV-associated chains recognized CMV antigens specifically. A later analysis showed that HLA-associated TCR beta chains had undergone more clonal expansion than equally common others. Around 160 TCR beta chains were listed as cytomegalovirus-associated.

A multiplex PCR was run with 60 Vbeta primers and 13 Jbeta primers. Profiled with immunoSEQ multiplex PCR; TCRdb holds only in-frame clones, not every one. The profile shows under 200,000 clones, 70% to 80% of them singletons. Whereas donors were nominally healthy upon sampling, unrecorded immune exposures were probable. This clonotype originated in a man between 35 and 55 years old in good health and CMV-seronegative. Sample: PBMCs. The chain joins TRBV28 to TRBJ1-4, with D possibly TRBD1 on 6 matching bases. CDR3 protein: CASSLEGTGEKLFF. Written as DNA, the CDR3 is TGTGCCAGCAGTTTAGAGGGCACAGGGGAAAAACTGTTTTTT.